This paragraph covers one T cell receptor beta chain sequence. No antigen is known for it. Produced via immunoSEQ multiplex PCR; TCRdb's table is partial and in-frame only. This table holds approximately 77,000 clones, 92% found once. The data derive from a study of T cell responses to AZD1222 COVID-19 vaccine. Notes on the study in general: The CD4 TCRs associated with vaccination extended across spike and predominated at 160-218 and 743-854.

The V gene's germline CDR1 is LGHNA and CDR2 YNFKEQ. The V segment lost 1 base and the J segment 3 bases; nucleotides outside the gene matches: 2. This CDR3 comprises 15 residues. The TCR sequence derives from an adult who received the AZD1222 COVID-19 vaccine. Here the sequenced sample was peripheral blood, taken 28 days after the second AZD1222 dose. The gene calls are TRBV4-2 and TRBJ1-5; 8 nucleotides align to TRBD1. CDR3 in amino acids: CASSQGTGNNQPQHF. CDR3 sequence (DNA): TGTGCCAGCAGCCAAGGGACAGGGAACAATCAGCCCCAGCATTTT.